The 30 T cell receptor beta chains below come from one sample, sequenced in a study of shared clonotypes between healthy human individuals. Data came from immunoSEQ multiplex PCR; TCRdb stores just in-frame clones and leaves some out. This sample carries over a million clones, about 70% of them seen once, and the ten largest clones take about 1.5%. Input material: memory CD4+ T cells sorted from blood. The subset here: CD45RA-negative fraction. These receptors all come from a man aged 18 to 30 in good health.

The V and J genes are TRBV11-2 and TRBJ2-5; D possibly corresponds to TRBD2 (7 bases). Germline V lookup: CDR1 SGHAT, CDR2 FQNNGV. The CDR3 is 12 residues long. Between the trimmed V and J ends, which lost 5 bases and 11 bases, there was a span of 15 bases. CDR3 sequence reads: CASSPQGREQYF. The DNA for the CDR3 is TGTGCCAGCAGCCCTCAGGGGCGGGAGCAGTACTTC.

This clone was picked up one time. The chain links TRBV30 to TRBJ2-3, with 7 bases that match TRBD1. Per the germline V gene, CDR1 is GTSNPN and CDR2 is SVGIG (reference sequence). This CDR3 spans 11 amino acids. The CDR3 DNA is TGTGCGGAACAGGGACAGCATACGCAGTATTTT. Amino acids: CAEQGQHTQYF.

This chain connects TRBV30 to TRBJ1-1, with D perhaps TRBD1 (6 bases). This CDR3 has 16 amino acids. Looked up from germline, CDR1 is GTSNPN and CDR2 is SVGIG (reference sequence). V lost 3 bases and J lost 1, with 18 bases in between. CDR3 sequence reads: CAWRLGNRDPNTEAFF. CDR3 nucleotides: TGTGCCTGGAGGTTGGGGAACAGGGACCCGAACACTGAAGCTTTCTTT.

V gene TRBV30 combines with J gene TRBJ1-2; D not resolved. The CDR3 has 11 residues. V lost 1 base and J lost 8, with 8 bases in between. Germline V gene sequence: CDR1 GTSNPN, CDR2 SVGIG (reference sequence). In DNA form, the CDR3 reads TGTGCCTGGAGTGCGGACCGCGGCTACACCTTC. Translated, it gives CAWSADRGYTF.

The sample holds many counts of this clone. CDR3 sequence: CASSLAENLNYGYTF. In nucleotides, the CDR3 is TGTGCCAGCAGCTTAGCAGAGAATCTAAACTATGGCTACACCTTC. J is TRBJ1-2 and V is TRBV7-8, with unresolved D. The CDR3 totals 15 residues. With 0 bases removed from V and 2 bases from J, the gap between germline ends came to 10 bases. Germline lookup yields CDR1 SGHVS and CDR2 FQNEAQ.

The chain links TRBV7-2 to TRBJ2-3; tentative D call: TRBD1 (5 bases). The CDR3 covers 15 residues. V dropped 6 bases and J dropped 0 bases, with 13 bases sitting between them. Per germline, CDR1 SGHTA and CDR2 FQGNSA. CDR3 loop: CASSSQVGSTDTQYF. CDR3 sequence (DNA): TGTGCCAGCAGTTCACAGGTGGGGAGCACAGATACGCAGTATTTT. The whole variable domain, remainder taken from reference TRBV7-2 and TRBJ2-3, is GAGVSQSPSNKVTEKGKDVELRCDPISGHTALYWYRQSLGQGLEFLIYFQGNSAPDKSGLPSDRFSAERTGGSVSTLTIQRTQQEDSAVYLCASSSQVGSTDTQYFGPGTRLTVL.

The J gene is TRBJ2-7, the V gene TRBV6-1; D unclear. The CDR3 is 12 residues long. V dropped 2 bases and J dropped 1 base, with 3 bases sitting between them. CDR1 and CDR2 from the germline V gene are MNHNS and SASEGT. The CDR3 loop is CASSEISYEQYF. DNA for the CDR3: TGTGCCAGCAGTGAAATTTCCTACGAGCAGTACTTC.

As concerns this clone: A far larger clone is off by one base, so a read error is likely. The chain couples TRBV19 to TRBJ1-2; D gene ambiguous. Germline V gene data show CDR1 as LNHDA and CDR2 as SQIVND (reference sequence). There are 14 residues in the CDR3. CDR3 coding DNA: TGTGCCAGTAGTATAGATGGTACGCCCTATAGCTACACCTTC. Its protein is CASSIDGTPYSYTF.

The gene calls are TRBV6-4 and TRBJ1-6, with 8 bases identical to TRBD1. Trimming at V came to 4 bases and at J to 3 bases, leaving 14 bases not matched to a gene. Germline V lookup: CDR1 MRHNA, CDR2 SNTAGT. This CDR3 is 19 amino acids long. The CDR3: CASSGKDRGEEGYNSPLHF. DNA for the CDR3: TGTGCCAGCAGTGGCAAAGACAGGGGAGAAGAAGGCTATAATTCACCCCTCCACTTT.

This clone came up once. The V gene is TRBV7-2, the J gene TRBJ1-2; the D is unclear. There are 12 residues in the CDR3. Between the trimmed V and J ends, which lost 1 base and 8 bases, there was a span of 8 bases. Per the germline V gene, CDR1 is SGHTA and CDR2 is FQGNSA. This CDR3 is CASSLESGGYTF. The CDR3 nucleotides are TGTGCCAGCAGCTTAGAATCTGGGGGCTACACCTTC. The variable domain in full, with the rest retrieved from reference TRBV7-2 and TRBJ1-2, is GAGVSQSPSNKVTEKGKDVELRCDPISGHTALYWYRQSLGQGLEFLIYFQGNSAPDKSGLPSDRFSAERTGGSVSTLTIQRTQQEDSAVYLCASSLESGGYTFGSGTRLTVV.

This clone has more than one count but fewer than ten. The CDR3 is CASSSGGKGEKLFF. The CDR3 DNA follows: TGTGCCAGCAGTTCTGGGGGGAAGGGTGAAAAACTGTTTTTT. The rearrangement uses TRBV28 and TRBJ1-4; the D gene is possibly TRBD1 (5 bases). CDR3 length equals 14 residues. Per the germline V gene, CDR1 is MDHEN and CDR2 is SYDVKM. The V end lost 4 bases, the J end lost 7 bases, and 13 bases lay between the germline ends.

The chain has TRBV11-2 and TRBJ2-7, with D unclear. Trimming pared 2 bases from V and 5 bases from J, leaving 7 bases between. There are 12 residues in the CDR3. From germline, CDR1 is SGHAT and CDR2 FQNNGV. The DNA of the CDR3 is TGTGCCAGCAGCTTATCCCTCAACGAGCAGTACTTC. It encodes CASSLSLNEQYF.

This clone appeared a few times. The V and J genes are TRBV2 and TRBJ1-2; 7 bases map to TRBD1. With V trimmed by 6 bases and J by 7 bases, 11 bases remained unmatched. Germline values: CDR1 SNHLY, CDR2 FYNNEI. The CDR3 spans 14 residues. The DNA for the CDR3 is TGTGCCAGCAGCCTCCACAGGGGTCAAAGTGGCTACACCTTC. This sequence encodes CASSLHRGQSGYTF.

The sample holds a few counts of this clone. The J gene is TRBJ1-5, the V gene TRBV30; no clear D gene. The ends were cut back, 3 bases at V and 3 bases at J, with 9 bases in the middle. Per germline, CDR1 GTSNPN and CDR2 SVGIG (reference sequence). There are 13 residues in the CDR3. CDR3: CAWSRRDNQPQHF. CDR3 DNA: TGTGCCTGGAGCCGTCGGGACAATCAGCCCCAGCATTTT.

The chain uses TRBV2 and TRBJ2-7; D is unresolved. The CDR3 loop spans 14 amino acids. Germline CDR1 and CDR2: SNHLY and FYNNEI. Trimming took off 6 bases at V and 2 bases at J, with 14 bases between the two ends. In DNA form, the CDR3 reads TGTGCCAGCAGCGCTAATTGGCCAACCTACGAGCAGTACTTC. This codes for CASSANWPTYEQYF.

The chain joins TRBV30 to TRBJ2-7; TRBD2 matches 11 bases. The CDR3 length is 17 residues. Losses at the gene ends were 2 bases for V and 1 base for J; bases not matched to a gene: 10. CDR1 and CDR2 from the germline V gene are GTSNPN and SVGIG (reference sequence). The CDR3: CAWSLARTSGGSYEQYF. The CDR3 DNA is TGTGCCTGGAGTCTCGCCCGCACTAGCGGGGGTTCCTACGAGCAGTACTTC.

The V call is TRBV10-3, the J call TRBJ2-2, with D perhaps matching TRBD2 (5 bases). CDR3 size: 14 residues. V shed 10 bases and J shed 3 bases, with 15 bases lying between them. Germline CDR1 ENHRY, CDR2 SYGVKD. The CDR3 nucleotides are TGTGCCACGACCGGTAAGAGGGACACCGGGGAGCTGTTTTTT. This gives the protein CATTGKRDTGELFF.

This clone occurred once. The V and J genes are TRBV5-6 and TRBJ2-6, with D perhaps assigned TRBD1 or TRBD2 (6 bases each). In germline, CDR1 is SGHDT, CDR2 YYEEEE. The CDR3 runs to 17 residues. The V end was cut by 4 bases, the J end by 4 bases, with 18 bases between. CDR3 in DNA: TGTGCCAGCAGCCTTCGGCCGGGGGCGACCGGGGCCAACGTCCTGACTTTC. Its protein is CASSLRPGATGANVLTF.

The rearrangement links TRBV25-1 to TRBJ1-1; D unresolved. Trimming pared 4 bases from V and 4 bases from J, leaving 7 bases between. CDR1 and CDR2 from the germline V gene are MGHDK and SYGVNS. The CDR3 spans 12 residues. CDR3 residues: CASSVGLTEAFF. The CDR3 nucleotides are TGTGCCAGCAGTGTGGGTCTCACTGAAGCTTTCTTT.

In the case of this clone: This sequence may be a read error, since a much larger clone differs from it by one base. Other nucleotide sequences from this sample produce the same CDR3. The chain is built from TRBV7-2 and TRBJ1-1; D is uncertain. CDR3 length: 13 amino acids. The ends were cut back, 1 base at V and 1 base at J, with 4 bases in the middle. In germline, CDR1 is SGHTA, CDR2 FQGNSA. CDR3 DNA sequence: TGTGCCAGCAGCTTAGAGAGGAACACTGAAGCTTTCTTT. Translated: CASSLERNTEAFF.

The chain is built from TRBV6-1 and TRBJ1-1; D is ambiguous. Germline V gene data show CDR1 as MNHNS and CDR2 as SASEGT. V dropped 6 bases and J dropped 5 bases, with 16 bases sitting between them. The CDR3 runs 14 residues. Here the CDR3 DNA reads TGTGCCAGCAGCTCCCTGACGGGTCGGACTGAAGCTTTCTTT. It translates to CASSSLTGRTEAFF.

V and J are TRBV5-1 and TRBJ2-2; D uncertain. Germline CDR1 and CDR2: SGHRS and YFSETQ. The CDR3 has 15 residues. Deletions cut 2 bases from V and 4 bases from J, with 12 bases between. CDR3 loop: CASSLQNLGTGELFF. As DNA, the CDR3 is TGCGCCAGCAGCTTACAAAATTTGGGCACCGGGGAGCTGTTTTTT.

This rearrangement joins TRBV5-4 to TRBJ1-5, with unresolved D. The CDR3 loop spans 18 amino acids. V was shortened by 0 bases and J by 0 bases, with 16 bases between the two germline ends. Germline V lookup: CDR1 SGHNT, CDR2 YYREEE (reference sequence). The CDR3 sequence is CASSLVGRKEYSNQPQHF. The CDR3 region has the DNA TGTGCCAGCAGCTTGGTCGGCCGGAAGGAATATAGCAATCAGCCCCAGCATTTT.

The V and J genes are TRBV28 and TRBJ1-4; weak D call: TRBD1 (6 bases). Per germline, CDR1 MDHEN and CDR2 SYDVKM. V gave up 3 bases and J gave up 8 bases, with 13 bases separating them. The CDR3 loop spans 14 amino acids. The CDR3 DNA reads TGTGCCAGCAGTTTCGGGGGGCCTGCGGAAAAACTGTTTTTT. Translation gives CASSFGGPAEKLFF. The entire variable domain, with the rest obtained from reference TRBV28 and TRBJ1-4, is as follows: DVKVTQSSRYLVKRTGEKVFLECVQDMDHENMFWYRQDPGLGLRLIYFSYDVKMKEKGDIPEGYSVSREKKERFSLILESASTNQTSMYLCASSFGGPAEKLFFGSGTQLSVL.

This clone came up a few times. This chain uses TRBV29-1 with TRBJ2-7; D remains unclear. Trimming cost V 7 bases and J 4 bases, with 14 bases left between them. This CDR3 has 12 amino acids. Germline V gene data show CDR1 as SQVTM and CDR2 as ANQGSEA. The CDR3 loop is CSGKSGQYEQYF. The DNA for the CDR3 is TGCAGCGGAAAATCTGGGCAATACGAGCAGTACTTC.

J is TRBJ2-5 and V is TRBV7-2, with 8 bases lining up with TRBD1. This CDR3 has 14 amino acids. The germline CDR1 and CDR2 sequences are SGHTA and FQGNSA. After removal of 5 bases from V and 5 bases from J, the junction contained 7 bases not matched to a gene. The CDR3 bases are TGTGCCAGCAGCCCACAGGGGGGATTGGAGACCCAGTACTTC. This sequence encodes CASSPQGGLETQYF.

This clone occurred many times. Other nucleotide sequences from this sample produce the same CDR3. The chain joins TRBV7-3 to TRBJ2-2; maybe TRBD1 (6 bases). The germline CDR1 and CDR2 sequences are SGHTA and FQGTGA. CDR3 length: 15 residues. V lost 2 bases and J lost 1, with 8 bases in between. CDR3: CASSLSTGNTGELFF. CDR3 coding DNA: TGTGCCAGCAGCTTATCGACAGGGAACACCGGGGAGCTGTTTTTT.

In this sample, this clone turned up many times. The V call is TRBV7-9, the J call TRBJ1-1; no clear D. V lost 5 bases, J lost 1 base, and 11 bases lay in between. The germline gives CDR1 SEHNR, CDR2 FQNEAQ (reference sequence). CDR3 length: 14 residues. For the CDR3, the DNA is TGTGCCAGCAGCCAGTTTGCGGGGAACACTGAAGCTTTCTTT. Translation: CASSQFAGNTEAFF.

This clone was seen once. Distinct nucleotide sequences in the sample also encode this CDR3. The CDR3 region is CASSPQGANTEAFF. For the CDR3, the DNA is TGTGCCAGCAGCCCCCAGGGGGCTAACACTGAAGCTTTCTTT. The chain employs TRBV7-2 and TRBJ1-1; 8 bases are shared with TRBD1. V lost 5 bases and J lost 2; bases outside the gene matches: 4. The CDR3 length is 14 residues. Per the germline V gene, CDR1 is SGHTA and CDR2 is FQGNSA.

This chain connects TRBV10-3 to TRBJ1-1, with D possibly matching TRBD1 (5 bases). Trimming left V 5 bases short and J 2 bases short, with 12 bases between. In germline, CDR1 is ENHRY, CDR2 SYGVKD. The CDR3 has 14 amino acids. Here the CDR3 reads CAISTPTENTEAFF. As DNA, the CDR3 is TGTGCCATCAGTACCCCGACAGAAAACACTGAAGCTTTCTTT.